Shown below are 24 T cell receptor beta chains from a single sample sequenced in a study of blood T cells in healthy people across ages. Using a J-beta primer mix together with a sample-barcoded 5' primer, a second PCR was run for about 6 to 11 cycles. TCRdb reprocessed the 5' RACE reads with MiXCR, giving one entry per CDR3 protein. Of around 1.7 million distinct CDR3 sequences in the sample, 25% to 30% were seen once. Material: blood. Receptors were obtained from a woman in her twenties or thirties in good health.

About this clonotype: A much bigger clone sits one base away, suggesting this may be a read error. This chain uses TRBV12-3 or TRBV12-4 with TRBJ1-4, with D hard to call. The CDR3 length is 14 residues. CDR3: CACSSGVLNEKLFF. The CDR3 DNA reads as TGTGCCTGCAGTTCCGGCGTCCTTAATGAAAAACTGTTTTTT.

The chain is built from TRBV24-1 and TRBJ2-1; unclear D gene. Trimming stripped 3 bases from V and 4 bases from J, with 6 bases between. The CDR3 is 13 amino acids. Per germline, CDR1 KGHDR and CDR2 SFDVKD. This chain's CDR3 is CATSDVDYNEQFF. CDR3 in DNA: TGTGCCACCAGTGATGTAGATTACAATGAGCAGTTCTTC.

Remarks on this clonotype: As the CDR3 is not closed by the conserved phenylalanine or tryptophan, this likely results from a read error. This chain links TRBV2 with TRBJ2-3, with TRBD2 matching over 9 bases. Germline values: CDR1 SNHLY, CDR2 FYNNEI. The CDR3 has 15 amino acids. With V trimmed by 6 bases and J by 8 bases, 12 bases remained unmatched. The CDR3 nucleotides are TGTGCCAGCAGCCAAGTGGCTAGCGGGGACGGTACGCAGTATTGT. This translates into CASSQVASGDGTQYC.

The CDR3 loop reads CASQWGRNTGELFF. The DNA for the CDR3 is TGTGCCAGCCAGTGGGGGAGGAACACCGGGGAGCTGTTTTTT. The V and J genes are TRBV28 and TRBJ2-2; the D gene could be TRBD1 or TRBD2 (5 bases each). Per germline, CDR1 MDHEN and CDR2 SYDVKM. The CDR3 is made up of 14 amino acids. Trimming shortened V by 8 bases and J by 1 base, and 11 bases separated the two germline ends.

V usage is TRBV7-9 and J usage is TRBJ1-4, with D perhaps TRBD1 (6 bases). Looked up from germline, CDR1 is SEHNR and CDR2 is FQNEAQ (reference sequence). V lost 4 bases, J lost 8 bases, and 14 bases lay in between. The CDR3 is 14 residues long. CDR3 DNA: TGTGCCAGCAGCTCCGGACGGGGGCGGGAAAAACTGTTTTTT. Its protein product is CASSSGRGREKLFF.

This clonotype appeared a single time. The rearrangement links TRBV7-9 to TRBJ2-6; the D gene could be TRBD1 or TRBD2 (5 bases each). The CDR3 runs to 20 residues. With 1 base removed from V and 4 bases from J, the gap between germline ends came to 23 bases. Germline values: CDR1 SEHNR, CDR2 FQNEAQ (reference sequence). The CDR3 is CASSLGILRGPMSGANVLTF. The CDR3 bases are TGTGCCAGCAGCTTAGGGATTTTACGGGGCCCTATGTCGGGGGCCAACGTCCTGACTTTC.

The chain has TRBV18 and TRBJ1-5, with no clear D. Deletions cut 3 bases from V and 2 bases from J, with 5 bases between. Germline V lookup: CDR1 KGHSH, CDR2 LQKENI. The CDR3 loop spans 13 amino acids. The CDR3, as DNA: TGTGCCAGCTCACCGGGATGCAATCAGCCCCAGCATTTT. Amino acid sequence: CASSPGCNQPQHF.

The chain employs TRBV20-1 and TRBJ2-3; the D gene could be TRBD1 or TRBD2 (7 bases each). The CDR3 loop spans 14 amino acids. V was pared by 6 bases and J by 4 bases, with 17 bases between. CDR1 DFQATT and CDR2 SNEGSKA come from the germline V gene (reference sequence). CDR3 loop: CSARGGNSADTQYF. CDR3 coding DNA: TGCAGTGCCAGGGGGGGGAATAGCGCAGATACGCAGTATTTT.

This clonotype was counted at least ten times. V and J are TRBV7-2 and TRBJ2-3, with no clear D. CDR3 size: 14 residues. V lost 1 base to trimming and J lost 2 bases, with 7 bases between them. Germline CDR1 SGHTA, CDR2 FQGNSA. This CDR3 reads CASSLGPTTDTQYF. CDR3 DNA: TGTGCCAGCAGCTTAGGTCCGACCACAGATACGCAGTATTTT.

There are many counts of this clonotype. This chain joins TRBV20-1 and TRBJ2-5, with TRBD2 identical over 8 bases. The CDR3 is 14 amino acids. Looked up from germline, CDR1 is DFQATT and CDR2 is SNEGSKA (reference sequence). Losses at the gene ends were 2 bases for V and 4 bases for J; bases not matched to a gene: 6. The CDR3 region has the DNA TGCAGTGCTAGACACCCCGGGACTAGAGAGACCCAGTACTTC. This codes for CSARHPGTRETQYF.

V and J are TRBV29-1 and TRBJ2-1; D is perhaps TRBD1 (6 bases). CDR3 length: 10 residues. V was pared by 2 bases and J by 10 bases, with 6 bases between. From germline, CDR1 is SQVTM and CDR2 ANQGSEA. The CDR3 region is CSVETGEQFF. For the CDR3, the DNA is TGCAGCGTTGAAACAGGGGAGCAGTTCTTC.

The chain links TRBV7-2 to TRBJ1-6; D uncertain. Germline values: CDR1 SGHTA, CDR2 FQGNSA. V lost 1 base to trimming and J lost 13 bases, with 14 bases between them. CDR3 length: 14 residues. CDR3 sequence (DNA): TGTGCCAGCAGCTTAGGGAAAGGAACTGGGCCCCTCCACTTT. It is translated as CASSLGKGTGPLHF.

The chain is built from TRBV2 and TRBJ2-4; 8 bases line up with TRBD1. CDR1 and CDR2 from the germline V gene are SNHLY and FYNNEI. The CDR3 contains 14 residues. V trimming: 7 bases; J trimming: 13 bases; junction bases outside the gene matches: 15. CDR3 DNA: TGTGCCAGCACAGAGGACAGGGCCTACAATGAGCAGTACTTC. This sequence encodes CASTEDRAYNEQYF.

Turning to this clonotype: A much larger clone lies one base from this, so it may be a read error. This chain connects TRBV12-3 or TRBV12-4 to TRBJ2-7; weak D call: TRBD2 (6 bases). V lost 8 bases, J lost 3 bases, and 20 bases lay in between. The CDR3 has 15 residues. DNA of the CDR3: TGTGCCAGCTCCCAAGGGGCTAGCGCGTGCTACGAGCAGTACTTC. Amino acid sequence: CASSQGASACYEQYF.

This chain uses TRBV7-2 with TRBJ2-1; D is unclear. The CDR3 is 16 amino acids. Between the trimmed V and J ends, which lost 5 bases and 3 bases, there was a span of 17 bases. Germline V gene lookup returns CDR1 SGHTA and CDR2 FQGNSA. In DNA form, the CDR3 reads TGTGCCAGCAGCCCAGCCCCCAGCGCGAACTACAATGAGCAGTTCTTC. It encodes CASSPAPSANYNEQFF.

The chain joins TRBV7-3 to TRBJ1-1; no clear D gene. The ends were cut back, 1 base at V and 7 bases at J, with 10 bases in the middle. Germline values: CDR1 SGHTA, CDR2 FQGTGA. The CDR3 is 13 residues long. CDR3 sequence reads: CASSLNFPGEAFF. CDR3 nucleotide sequence: TGTGCCAGCAGCTTAAATTTTCCGGGTGAAGCTTTCTTT.

J is TRBJ1-4 and V is TRBV5-1; perhaps TRBD1 as D (5 bases). This CDR3 is 13 amino acids long. Germline CDR1 and CDR2: SGHRS and YFSETQ. The germline V and J ends were trimmed by 7 bases and 5 bases, with 12 bases remaining between them. The CDR3 loop is CASAEGRNEKLFF. The CDR3, as DNA: TGCGCCAGCGCGGAGGGACGGAATGAAAAACTGTTTTTT.

Points on this clonotype: Germline is not matched at one junction end, which may reflect a read error. This chain links TRBV29-1 with TRBJ2-7; TRBD2 agrees at 15 bases. Germline V gives CDR1 SQVTM, CDR2 ANQGSEA. The CDR3 contains 13 residues. Written as DNA, the CDR3 is TGCAGCACTGGACTAGCGGGAGGGTACGAGCGGTACTTC. Residues: CSTGLAGGYERYF.

There are a few counts of this clonotype. V usage is TRBV20-1 and J usage is TRBJ2-1; the D call may be TRBD1 or TRBD2 (5 bases each). The germline V and J ends were trimmed by 0 bases and 9 bases, with 9 bases remaining between them. The CDR3 is 12 residues long. Germline assignment: CDR1 DFQATT and CDR2 SNEGSKA (reference sequence). For the CDR3, the DNA is TGCAGTGCTAGAGACACCGGGGCTGAGCAGTTCTTC. Translation: CSARDTGAEQFF.

The chain recombines TRBV2 with TRBJ2-3, with a weak D call TRBD1 (6 bases). Per germline, CDR1 SNHLY and CDR2 FYNNEI. Trimming stripped 4 bases from V and 3 bases from J, with 14 bases between. The CDR3 is 15 residues long. CDR3 in amino acids: CASSAQGIGTDTQYF. The DNA for the CDR3 is TGTGCCAGCAGTGCGCAGGGGATCGGGACAGATACGCAGTATTTT.

This chain uses TRBV30 with TRBJ1-1; D not certain. Germline CDR1 reads GTSNPN; CDR2 reads SVGIG (reference sequence). Trimming took off 4 bases at V and 3 bases at J, with 9 bases between the two ends. The CDR3 contains 12 residues. The CDR3 DNA reads TGTGCCTGGAAGAGCGGAGACACTGAAGCTTTCTTT. This translates into CAWKSGDTEAFF.

The chain links TRBV20-1 to TRBJ2-3; 10 nucleotides align to TRBD2. Germline CDR1 reads DFQATT; CDR2 reads SNEGSKA (reference sequence). V lost 6 bases and J lost 3; bases outside the gene matches: 6. The CDR3 loop spans 14 amino acids. CDR3 loop: CSAYIAGGTDTQYF. CDR3 in DNA: TGCAGTGCCTACATAGCGGGAGGAACAGATACGCAGTATTTT.

There are many counts of this clonotype. The chain has TRBV5-1 and TRBJ2-7; TRBD1 might be the D (6 bases). Trimming pared 4 bases from V and 0 bases from J, leaving 17 bases between. Germline lookup yields CDR1 SGHRS and CDR2 YFSETQ. The CDR3 runs to 16 residues. The CDR3 DNA reads TGCGCCAGCAGCGCAAATACAGGGTATAGCTCCTACGAGCAGTACTTC. Translation: CASSANTGYSSYEQYF. Combining the CDR3 with reference TRBV5-1 and TRBJ2-7 gives the whole variable domain KAGVTQTPRYLIKTRGQQVTLSCSPISGHRSVSWYQQTPGQGLQFLFEYFSETQRNKGNFPGRFSGRQFSNSRSEMNVSTLELGDSALYLCASSANTGYSSYEQYFGPGTRLTVT.

The sample holds many counts of this clonotype. This chain joins TRBV6-6 and TRBJ2-7, with D perhaps matching TRBD2 (6 bases). V gave up 7 bases and J gave up 5 bases, with 18 bases separating them. CDR1 is MNHNY and CDR2 is SVGAGI in the germline V gene (reference sequence). CDR3 length: 14 residues. CDR3 amino acids: CASNDGGAGDEQYF. CDR3 bases: TGTGCCAGCAACGACGGAGGGGCTGGGGACGAGCAGTACTTC.